Each of the 32 T cell receptor beta chains below was sequenced from the same sample in a study of blood T cell repertoires in COVID-19. Data came from immunoSEQ multiplex PCR; TCRdb stores just in-frame clones and leaves some out. This table has around 250,000 clones, around 90% appearing once. Sequenced sample: PBMCs or T cells enriched from blood (not recorded which). Source of these receptors: a human donor in a cohort exposed to, infected with or recovered from COVID-19 (not recorded which). The donor label of this sample is uncertain.

The chain links TRBV12-3 or TRBV12-4 to TRBJ1-1; D might be TRBD1 (5 bases). The CDR3 consists of 13 residues. V lost 3 bases and J lost 6, with 11 bases in between. The chain's CDR3 is CASSFQGGAEAFF. The CDR3 bases are TGTGCCAGCAGTTTCCAGGGCGGCGCTGAAGCTTTCTTT.

The rearrangement uses TRBV5-8 and TRBJ1-3; no firm D call. The germline gives CDR1 SGHTS, CDR2 YDEGEE. CDR3 length: 16 residues. V was trimmed by 0 bases and J by 0 bases, leaving 10 bases between them. Here the CDR3 reads CASSLDSRFSGNTIYF. As DNA, the CDR3 is TGTGCCAGCAGCTTGGACAGCCGGTTCTCTGGAAACACCATATATTTT.

The CDR3 DNA is TGTGCCAGCAGCGGGACAGGGGGCCGCACTGAAGCTTTCTTT. Encoded protein: CASSGTGGRTEAFF. The chain combines TRBV2 with TRBJ1-1; 12 nucleotides line up with TRBD1. This CDR3 is built from 14 residues. Germline V gene lookup returns CDR1 SNHLY and CDR2 FYNNEI. V trimming: 6 bases; J trimming: 4 bases; junction bases outside the gene matches: 3.

J is TRBJ1-6 and V is TRBV18; TRBD1 is a possible D gene (6 bases). The CDR3 is made up of 17 amino acids. V dropped 6 bases and J dropped 10 bases, with 25 bases sitting between them. Germline V gene lookup returns CDR1 KGHSH and CDR2 LQKENI. CDR3 nucleotides: TGTGCCAGCTCCATGTCCCTCCCGTCCCAGGGGCAATCACCCCTCCACTTT. This sequence encodes CASSMSLPSQGQSPLHF.

The chain joins TRBV6-5 to TRBJ2-7; perhaps TRBD2 as D (6 bases). Germline CDR1 and CDR2: MNHEY and SVGAGI. The V end lost 4 bases, the J end lost 2 bases, and 15 bases lay between the germline ends. The CDR3 is 15 residues long. The CDR3 here is CASSFMWGVTYEQYF. As DNA, the CDR3 is TGTGCCAGCAGTTTTATGTGGGGGGTCACCTACGAGCAGTACTTC.

CDR3 region: CASSVTGVQETQYF. CDR3 bases: TGTGCCAGCAGTGTCACGGGGGTCCAAGAGACCCAGTACTTC. V usage is TRBV6-2 or TRBV6-3 and J usage is TRBJ2-5; TRBD2 might be the D (6 bases). CDR1 is MNHEY and CDR2 is SVGEGT in the germline V gene. V was clipped by 5 bases and J by 1 base, with 11 bases between them. The CDR3 totals 14 residues.

This sequence joins TRBV7-2 and TRBJ1-2; maybe TRBD1 (5 bases). CDR1 and CDR2 (germline): SGHTA, FQGNSA. V lost 1 base and J lost 4, with 19 bases in between. The CDR3 length is 17 residues. The DNA for the CDR3 is TGTGCCAGCAGCTTAGATTTTGGAGGGGTATGGGGCTATGGCTACACCTTC. Encoded protein: CASSLDFGGVWGYGYTF.

V usage is TRBV6-2 or TRBV6-3 and J usage is TRBJ2-7; the match to TRBD1 covers 8 bases. Germline CDR1 reads MNHEY; CDR2 reads SVGEGT. V lost 6 bases, J lost 11 bases, and 15 bases stayed unmatched. The CDR3 consists of 14 residues. For the CDR3, the DNA is TGTGCCAGCAGCTCCGGACAGGGTTTTAGTGAAAAGTACTTC. Protein product: CASSSGQGFSEKYF.

In this sample, this clone turned up once. The rearrangement joins TRBV30 to TRBJ1-4; 10 bases agree with TRBD1. Germline CDR1 and CDR2: GTSNPN and SVGIG (reference sequence). V lost 3 bases and J lost 11; bases outside the gene matches: 9. The CDR3 consists of 14 residues. CDR3 protein: CAWRGTGAAGKLFF. DNA of the CDR3: TGTGCCTGGAGGGGGACAGGGGCCGCTGGGAAACTGTTTTTT.

V is TRBV3-1 (or the pseudogene TRBV3-2) and J is TRBJ2-2, with a possible D match to TRBD1 (5 bases). The CDR3 is made up of 18 amino acids. Germline lookup yields CDR1 LGHDT and CDR2 YNNKEL (reference sequence). V shed 3 bases and J shed 0 bases, with 17 bases lying between them. The CDR3 region has the DNA TGTGCCAGCAGCCAGGCTACCTGGGGCTTCGCGAACACCGGGGAGCTGTTTTTT. Encoded protein: CASSQATWGFANTGELFF.

The chain links TRBV5-1 to TRBJ2-1; 10 bases are a match to TRBD1. The CDR3 consists of 14 residues. The ends lost 4 bases at V and 8 bases at J; junction bases unmatched: 6. CDR1 and CDR2 (germline): SGHRS, YFSETQ. The CDR3 sequence: CASSIGQGEDEQFF. The CDR3 bases are TGCGCCAGCAGCATAGGACAGGGGGAAGATGAGCAGTTCTTC.

The chain uses TRBV3-1 (or the pseudogene TRBV3-2) and TRBJ1-5; unclear D gene. Per the germline V gene, CDR1 is LGHDT and CDR2 is YNNKEL (reference sequence). This CDR3 has 15 residues. The ends were cut back, 1 base at V and 2 bases at J, with 9 bases in the middle. The CDR3 reads CASSQGLGGNQPQHF. The CDR3 DNA reads TGTGCCAGCAGCCAAGGGCTGGGCGGCAATCAGCCCCAGCATTTT.

The chain couples TRBV9 to TRBJ1-2; tentative D call: TRBD1 (5 bases). Germline assignment: CDR1 SGDLS and CDR2 YYNGEE. Deletions cut 0 bases from V and 8 bases from J, with 17 bases between. The CDR3 consists of 15 residues. The CDR3 DNA sequence: TGTGCCAGCAGCGTAGAGGACACCAACCCGTGGGGCTACACCTTC. Amino acid sequence: CASSVEDTNPWGYTF.

The CDR3 loop is CASSVGQGAPAFF. The CDR3 DNA reads TGCGCCAGCAGCGTCGGACAGGGGGCGCCGGCTTTCTTT. V is TRBV5-1 and J is TRBJ1-1, with 11 bases lining up with TRBD1. CDR1 is SGHRS, CDR2 YFSETQ, per germline. The CDR3 is 13 residues long. V lost 4 bases to trimming and J lost 11 bases; unmatched junction nucleotides: 7. The whole variable domain, filled in from reference TRBV5-1 and TRBJ1-1, reads KAGVTQTPRYLIKTRGQQVTLSCSPISGHRSVSWYQQTPGQGLQFLFEYFSETQRNKGNFPGRFSGRQFSNSRSEMNVSTLELGDSALYLCASSVGQGAPAFFGQGTRLTVV.

The rearrangement joins TRBV4-1 to TRBJ2-3, with 8 nucleotides matching TRBD1. The CDR3 extends over 16 amino acids. From germline, CDR1 is MGHRA and CDR2 YSYEKL. V shed 5 bases and J 2 bases; nucleotides not matched to a gene: 9. The CDR3 here is CASSEAGTGLTDTQYF. DNA of the CDR3: TGCGCCAGCAGCGAAGCCGGGACAGGACTCACAGATACGCAGTATTTT.

The gene calls are TRBV20-1 and TRBJ2-3, with 9 bases identical to TRBD2. Per germline, CDR1 DFQATT and CDR2 SNEGSKA (reference sequence). CDR3 length: 14 residues. V lost 3 bases and J lost 9; bases outside the gene matches: 10. This chain's CDR3 is CSASRAGGSGTQYF. CDR3 nucleotide sequence: TGCAGTGCTAGTAGAGCGGGGGGTAGCGGAACGCAGTATTTT.

The chain couples TRBV4-1 to TRBJ1-1, with 11 bases matching TRBD1. After removal of 5 bases from V and 4 bases from J, the junction contained 3 bases not matched to a gene. CDR3 length equals 14 residues. CDR1 is MGHRA and CDR2 is YSYEKL in the germline V gene. CDR3: CASSEGQGVTEAFF. In DNA, the CDR3 is TGCGCCAGCAGCGAGGGACAGGGGGTCACTGAAGCTTTCTTT.

This clone has only a few counts. The CDR3 sequence: CARTRKTDQETQYF. The CDR3 region has the DNA TGTGCCAGAACCCGAAAGACAGATCAAGAGACCCAGTACTTC. The J gene is TRBJ2-5, the V gene TRBV2, with D tentatively TRBD1 (5 bases). Trimming stripped 9 bases from V and 2 bases from J, with 16 bases between. CDR3 length: 14 residues. Germline V gives CDR1 SNHLY, CDR2 FYNNEI.

The V gene is TRBV5-1, the J gene TRBJ1-2; D may be TRBD1 (5 bases). There are 13 residues in the CDR3. V lost 6 bases and J 4 bases, leaving 13 bases between the germline ends. Germline CDR1 and CDR2: SGHRS and YFSETQ. The CDR3: CASTMGQAYGYTF. For the CDR3, the DNA is TGCGCCAGCACTATGGGGCAGGCCTATGGCTACACCTTC.

The gene calls are TRBV19 and TRBJ1-1, with 8 bases fitting TRBD1. CDR1 is LNHDA and CDR2 is SQIVND in the germline V gene (reference sequence). CDR3 length: 13 amino acids. Germline trimming cut 1 base from V and 6 bases from J; bases unmatched to any gene: 1. CDR3 sequence reads: CASSIAGQAEAFF. CDR3 DNA sequence: TGTGCCAGTAGTATAGCGGGACAGGCTGAAGCTTTCTTT.

This chain links TRBV11-2 with TRBJ1-2; 9 nucleotides match TRBD1. The CDR3 consists of 14 residues. Germline-derived CDR1 and CDR2 are SGHAT and FQNNGV. V lost 6 bases to trimming and J lost 4 bases; unmatched junction nucleotides: 6. DNA for the CDR3: TGTGCCAGCAGGAAGACAGGGGGAACCTATGGCTACACCTTC. Translating it yields CASRKTGGTYGYTF.

The rearrangement joins TRBV30 to TRBJ2-1; 8 positions agree with TRBD1. The CDR3 covers 15 residues. J lost 6 bases, V lost 0 bases, and 7 bases had no gene match. CDR1 is GTSNPN, CDR2 SVGIG, per germline (reference sequence). Here the CDR3 reads CAWSVLAGGLNEQFF. The CDR3 DNA reads TGTGCCTGGAGTGTACTGGCAGGGGGCCTCAATGAGCAGTTCTTC.

The chain couples TRBV21-1 to TRBJ1-5. TRBV21-1 counts as a pseudogene. This CDR3 has 15 amino acids. In DNA form, the CDR3 reads TGTGCCAGCAGCAAAGTAAGGAGGGTTCATCAGCCCCAGCATTTT. It is translated as CASSKVRRVHQPQHF.

The rearrangement joins TRBV28 to TRBJ1-1, with a tentative D call TRBD1 (5 bases). Trimming stripped 1 base from V and 0 bases from J, with 15 bases between. Germline CDR1 reads MDHEN; CDR2 reads SYDVKM. This CDR3 contains 17 residues. The CDR3 protein is CASSLSRWGGLNTEAFF. CDR3 nucleotide sequence: TGTGCCAGCAGTTTATCGCGGTGGGGCGGTTTGAACACTGAAGCTTTCTTT. The complete variable domain, with remaining parts taken from reference TRBV28 and TRBJ1-1, reads DVKVTQSSRYLVKRTGEKVFLECVQDMDHENMFWYRQDPGLGLRLIYFSYDVKMKEKGDIPEGYSVSREKKERFSLILESASTNQTSMYLCASSLSRWGGLNTEAFFGQGTRLTVV.

This clone was picked up one time. The genes are TRBV3-1 (or the pseudogene TRBV3-2) and TRBJ2-7, with unresolved D. Germline V gene sequence: CDR1 LGHDT, CDR2 YNNKEL (reference sequence). V dropped 2 bases and J dropped 0 bases, with 14 bases sitting between them. There are 16 residues in the CDR3. For the CDR3, the DNA is TGTGCCAGCAGCCAAAGCTCGCGCTCCTTCTCCTACGAGCAGTACTTC. Translation gives CASSQSSRSFSYEQYF.

This clone was seen once. The chain uses TRBV6-1 and TRBJ1-1; 10 nucleotides match TRBD1. V was pared by 0 bases and J by 3 bases, with 10 bases of the junction left unmatched. The CDR3 contains 18 residues. Per germline, CDR1 MNHNS and CDR2 SASEGT. Written as DNA, the CDR3 is TGTGCCAGCAGTGAAGCCGGGACAGGGGCTTTCGTGGACACTGAAGCTTTCTTT. Its translation: CASSEAGTGAFVDTEAFF.

CDR3 in DNA: TGCGCCAGCAGCTTTCGACAGGGGGCGAATGAGCAGTTCTTC. This encodes CASSFRQGANEQFF. This chain links TRBV5-1 with TRBJ2-1; 10 bases fit TRBD1. Looked up from germline, CDR1 is SGHRS and CDR2 is YFSETQ. Trimming removed 2 bases from V and 7 bases from J; junction bases left unmatched: 3. The CDR3 contains 14 residues.

J is TRBJ2-3 and V is TRBV11-3; D is possibly TRBD1 (5 bases). This CDR3 region has 13 residues. CDR1 is SGHNT and CDR2 is YENEEA in the germline V gene. With 5 bases removed from V and 4 bases from J, the gap between germline ends came to 10 bases. The CDR3 nucleotides are TGTGCCAGCAGCGTTTCAGGGCCAGATACGCAGTATTTT. This translates into CASSVSGPDTQYF.

The chain uses TRBV27 and TRBJ2-3; possible D gene TRBD2, 5 bases. V lost 6 bases and J 6 bases, leaving 16 bases between the germline ends. CDR3 size: 14 residues. Germline V lookup: CDR1 MNHEY, CDR2 SMNVEV (reference sequence). The CDR3 loop is CASRTDGTRDTQYF. As DNA, the CDR3 is TGTGCCAGCAGGACCGACGGTACTAGGGATACGCAGTATTTT.

This chain joins TRBV7-3 and TRBJ2-1; possible D gene TRBD1, 5 bases. Per the germline V gene, CDR1 is SGHTA and CDR2 is FQGTGA. The CDR3 length is 16 residues. V was trimmed by 4 bases and J by 1 base, leaving 14 bases between them. The CDR3 protein is CASSSTTAASYNEQFF. CDR3 DNA: TGTGCCAGCAGCTCAACGACAGCTGCGTCCTACAATGAGCAGTTCTTC.

The chain carries TRBV13 and TRBJ2-3; no clear D gene. Trimming shortened V by 5 bases and J by 2 bases, and 14 bases separated the two germline ends. This CDR3 is 15 amino acids long. The V gene's germline CDR1 is PRHDT and CDR2 FYEKMQ (reference sequence). The CDR3 sequence: CASSANHISTDTQYF. For the CDR3, the DNA is TGTGCCAGCAGCGCCAACCACATATCCACAGATACGCAGTATTTT.

The rearrangement uses TRBV7-2 and TRBJ2-5, with 10 bases lining up with TRBD2. With 5 bases clipped from V and 7 bases from J, the junction kept 10 bases outside the gene matches. CDR1 is SGHTA, CDR2 FQGNSA, per germline. CDR3 length equals 15 residues. CDR3 sequence reads: CASSTLAGGEGTQYF. In nucleotides, the CDR3 is TGTGCCAGCAGCACCTTAGCGGGGGGAGAGGGGACCCAGTACTTC.